Below, 13 T cell receptor beta chains from the same sample are listed, as sequenced in a study of blood T cell repertoires in COVID-19. Assay used: immunoSEQ multiplex PCR; TCRdb lists only in-frame clones, some missing. This sample has 25,000 to 35,000 clones; more than 75% occur once, and the top ten carry 10% to 15%. The sequenced material came from peripheral blood. Every receptor here comes from a human donor in a cohort sampled during active COVID-19. The donor label of this sample is uncertain.

This clone was observed once. The chain recombines TRBV28 with TRBJ1-5, with D uncertain. CDR3 size: 12 residues. The germline CDR1 and CDR2 sequences are MDHEN and SYDVKM. V shed 6 bases and J shed 4 bases, with 7 bases lying between them. The CDR3 sequence: CASRNANQPQHF. In DNA form, the CDR3 reads TGTGCCAGCAGAAATGCGAATCAGCCCCAGCATTTT.

The rearrangement joins TRBV27 to TRBJ2-1; weak D call: TRBD2 (6 bases). With 6 bases removed from V and 9 bases from J, the gap between germline ends came to 15 bases. CDR1 and CDR2 (germline): MNHEY, SMNVEV (reference sequence). This CDR3 spans 13 amino acids. The CDR3 loop reads CASSGNLGGEQFF. In nucleotides, the CDR3 is TGTGCCAGCAGCGGTAACCTGGGGGGTGAGCAGTTCTTC.

The V gene is TRBV28, the J gene TRBJ1-1, with D possibly being TRBD1 (6 bases). The germline gives CDR1 MDHEN, CDR2 SYDVKM. The CDR3 sequence is 15 residues long. The V end was cut by 6 bases, the J end by 1 base, with 15 bases between. The CDR3 nucleotides are TGTGCCAGCAGATCACAGGGTACCAAGAACACTGAAGCTTTCTTT. It codes for CASRSQGTKNTEAFF.

This chain joins TRBV7-2 and TRBJ2-1; 8 nucleotides match TRBD2. Per the germline V gene, CDR1 is SGHTA and CDR2 is FQGNSA. CDR3 length: 15 residues. Germline trimming cut 2 bases from V and 6 bases from J; bases unmatched to any gene: 6. CDR3 residues: CASSLIGRAPNEQFF. CDR3 nucleotides: TGTGCCAGCAGCTTAATCGGGAGGGCCCCCAATGAGCAGTTCTTC.

J is TRBJ2-3 and V is TRBV27; the match to TRBD2 covers 7 bases. The CDR3 has 15 amino acids. Germline-derived CDR1 and CDR2 are MNHEY and SMNVEV (reference sequence). V was clipped by 4 bases and J by 2 bases; unmatched bases: 6. This CDR3 is CASSSAGRVTDTQYF. CDR3 DNA sequence: TGTGCCAGCAGTTCGGCTGGGAGGGTCACAGATACGCAGTATTTT.

V and J are TRBV2 and TRBJ2-1, with 11 nucleotides matching TRBD2. CDR1 and CDR2 from the germline V gene are SNHLY and FYNNEI. J lost 8 bases, V lost 6 bases, and 12 bases had no gene match. This CDR3 spans 16 amino acids. The CDR3 here is CASSPTTSGKWYEQFF. CDR3 in DNA: TGTGCCAGCAGCCCCACGACTAGCGGGAAGTGGTATGAGCAGTTCTTC.

The V call is TRBV12-3 or TRBV12-4, the J call TRBJ1-2; 8 bases match TRBD1. There are 13 residues in the CDR3. With V trimmed by 4 bases and J by 6 bases, 4 bases remained unmatched. The DNA for the CDR3 is TGTGCCAGCAGTTCTAGACAGGGGCATGGCTACACCTTC. Protein sequence: CASSSRQGHGYTF.

CDR3 residues: CASSSRKNRGPEAFF. In nucleotides, the CDR3 is TGTGCCAGCAGTAGCCGAAAAAACAGGGGGCCAGAAGCTTTCTTT. The V gene is TRBV6-6, the J gene TRBJ1-1, with 9 bases fitting TRBD1. The trim removed 5 bases at V and 8 bases at J, leaving 12 bases unmatched. Germline V CDR1 and CDR2: MNHNY, SVGAGI (reference sequence). The CDR3 covers 15 residues.

The chain is built from TRBV7-2 and TRBJ2-1; 9 bases are a match to TRBD2. V lost 3 bases to trimming and J lost 10 bases; unmatched junction nucleotides: 1. The CDR3 is 12 amino acids. Germline V gene data show CDR1 as SGHTA and CDR2 as FQGNSA. CDR3 bases: TGTGCCAGCAGCTTTCTAGCGGGGGAGCAGTTCTTC. Protein sequence: CASSFLAGEQFF.

The chain has TRBV10-2 and TRBJ2-7; 8 bases map to TRBD2. Germline V gene sequence: CDR1 WSHSY, CDR2 SAAADI. The CDR3 is made up of 16 amino acids. J gave up 3 bases and V 0 bases, and 7 bases lay outside the gene matches. CDR3 region: CASSESGTSGLYEQYF. In nucleotides, the CDR3 is TGCGCCAGCAGTGAGTCGGGTACTAGCGGTCTCTACGAGCAGTACTTC.

The chain combines TRBV5-1 with TRBJ2-1; 12 nucleotides match TRBD2. The V and J ends lost 2 bases and 4 bases, in that order; junction bases with no gene match: 4. Looked up from germline, CDR1 is SGHRS and CDR2 is YFSETQ. The CDR3 runs to 16 residues. The CDR3 nucleotides read TGCGCCAGCAGCTTCTTGACTAGCGGGAGTTACAATGAGCAGTTCTTC. The encoded protein is CASSFLTSGSYNEQFF.

The chain couples TRBV6-5 to TRBJ2-7, with 9 nucleotides matching TRBD2. This CDR3 has 16 amino acids. The germline gives CDR1 MNHEY, CDR2 SVGAGI. With 0 bases clipped from V and 2 bases from J, the junction kept 5 bases outside the gene matches. CDR3 protein: CASSYSKRGDAYEQYF. The CDR3 region has the DNA TGTGCCAGCAGTTACTCGAAGCGGGGGGACGCCTACGAGCAGTACTTC.

The chain couples TRBV19 to TRBJ1-2; TRBD1 might be the D (5 bases). The CDR3 has 14 residues. Between the trimmed V and J ends, which lost 3 bases and 3 bases, there was a span of 11 bases. The germline gives CDR1 LNHDA, CDR2 SQIVND (reference sequence). The CDR3 DNA is TGTGCCAGTAGTATTACCGGGGGGGACTATGGCTACACCTTC. As protein: CASSITGGDYGYTF.